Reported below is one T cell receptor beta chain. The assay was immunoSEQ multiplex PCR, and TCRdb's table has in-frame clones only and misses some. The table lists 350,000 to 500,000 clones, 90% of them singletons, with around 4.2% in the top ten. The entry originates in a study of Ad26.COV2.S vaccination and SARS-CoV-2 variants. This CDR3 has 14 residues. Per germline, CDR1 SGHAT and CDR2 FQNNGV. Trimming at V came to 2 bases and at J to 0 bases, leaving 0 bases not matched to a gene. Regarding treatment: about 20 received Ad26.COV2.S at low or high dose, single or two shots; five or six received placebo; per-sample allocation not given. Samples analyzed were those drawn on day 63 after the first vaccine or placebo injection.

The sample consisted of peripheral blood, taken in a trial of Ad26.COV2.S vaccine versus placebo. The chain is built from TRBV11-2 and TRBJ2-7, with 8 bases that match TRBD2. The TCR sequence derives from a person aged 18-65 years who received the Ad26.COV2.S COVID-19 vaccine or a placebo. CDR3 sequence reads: CASSLTSGSYEQYF. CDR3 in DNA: TGTGCCAGCAGCTTAACTAGCGGCTCCTACGAGCAGTACTTC. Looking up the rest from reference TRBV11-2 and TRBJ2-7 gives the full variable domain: EAGVAQSPRYKIIEKRQSVAFWCNPISGHATLYWYQQILGQGPKLLIQFQNNGVVDDSQLPKDRFSAERLKGVDSTLKIQPAKLEDSAVYLCASSLTSGSYEQYFGPGTRLTVT.